A selection of T cell receptor beta chains follows, all from one sample in a study of ipilimumab plus nivolumab after autologous stem cell transplantation. Profiling relied on immunoSEQ multiplex PCR, and the TCRdb table lists in-frame clones only, not all of them. The sample lists around 16,000 clones; approximately 80% were seen once. The material sequenced was PBMCs, taken in a trial of ipilimumab plus nivolumab as post-transplant consolidation. All receptors come from a male donor with diffuse large B-cell lymphoma. CDR3s include the opening cysteine and the closing phenylalanine or tryptophan. The D gene is left open where the match is weak. Clone size is shown for a subset of rows, as once, few, many or a class of expanded clone.

v_gene: TRBV7-6; d_gene: TRBD1; abundance: -; j_gene: TRBJ1-2; CDR3aa: CASSPGTATNYGYTF; CDR3nt: TGTGCCAGCAGCCCCGGGACAGCCACTAACTATGGCTACACCTTC
v_gene: TRBV5-5; d_gene: -; abundance: -; j_gene: TRBJ2-3; CDR3aa: CASSPRAGTDTQYF; CDR3nt: TGTGCCAGCAGCCCCAGGGCGGGTACAGATACGCAGTATTTT
v_gene: TRBV19; d_gene: -; abundance: -; j_gene: TRBJ2-3; CDR3aa: CASYSGQAADTQYF; CDR3nt: TGTGCCAGTTACAGCGGGCAGGCAGCAGATACGCAGTATTTT
v_gene: TRBV9; d_gene: -; abundance: -; j_gene: TRBJ1-5; CDR3aa: CASSSGGGSNQPQHF; CDR3nt: TGTGCCAGCAGCTCAGGCGGGGGCAGCAATCAGCCCCAGCATTTT
v_gene: TRBV5-1; d_gene: TRBD1; abundance: -; j_gene: TRBJ2-7; CDR3aa: CASNGQGPYEQYF; CDR3nt: TGCGCCAGCAACGGACAGGGACCCTACGAGCAGTACTTC
v_gene: TRBV5-4; d_gene: -; abundance: -; j_gene: TRBJ1-2; CDR3aa: CASSLSQGDYGYTF; CDR3nt: TGTGCCAGCAGCTTGTCACAGGGAGATTATGGCTACACCTTC
v_gene: TRBV19; d_gene: -; abundance: -; j_gene: TRBJ1-2; CDR3aa: CASSMSGVLDGYTF; CDR3nt: TGTGCCAGTAGTATGTCCGGGGTACTGGATGGCTACACCTTC
v_gene: TRBV27; d_gene: -; abundance: -; j_gene: TRBJ2-3; CDR3aa: CASSVMSGSTDTQYF; CDR3nt: TGTGCCAGCAGCGTCATGTCCGGGAGCACAGATACGCAGTATTTT
v_gene: TRBV19; d_gene: -; abundance: -; j_gene: TRBJ2-3; CDR3aa: CASSIAVPDTQYF; CDR3nt: TGTGCCAGTAGTATCGCGGTACCCGATACGCAGTATTTT
v_gene: TRBV5-8; d_gene: -; abundance: -; j_gene: TRBJ1-5; CDR3aa: CASSFALQTRPQHF; CDR3nt: TGTGCCAGCAGCTTTGCTTTGCAAACGAGGCCCCAGCATTTT
v_gene: TRBV10-2; d_gene: TRBD2; abundance: -; j_gene: TRBJ2-3; CDR3aa: CASSPSGRTDTQYF; CDR3nt: TGCGCCAGCAGCCCTAGCGGGAGGACAGATACGCAGTATTTT
v_gene: TRBV29-1; d_gene: -; abundance: -; j_gene: TRBJ1-6; CDR3aa: CSVAPGPYSPLHF; CDR3nt: TGCAGCGTTGCTCCAGGACCGTACTCACCCCTCCACTTT
v_gene: TRBV18; d_gene: TRBD1; abundance: -; j_gene: TRBJ1-2; CDR3aa: CASSPNAPGGSANYGYTF; CDR3nt: TGTGCCAGCTCACCAAATGCGCCAGGGGGTTCCGCTAACTACGGCTACACCTTC
v_gene: TRBV6-5; d_gene: TRBD2; abundance: -; j_gene: TRBJ2-7; CDR3aa: CASSPRRGGFYEQYF; CDR3nt: TGTGCCAGCAGCCCCCGGCGGGGGGGTTTCTACGAGCAGTACTTC
v_gene: TRBV11-2; d_gene: TRBD2; abundance: -; j_gene: TRBJ2-1; CDR3aa: CASSLNQLRGGSYNEQFF; CDR3nt: TGTGCCAGCAGCTTGAACCAACTCCGGGGGGGTTCCTACAATGAGCAGTTCTTC
v_gene: TRBV6-5; d_gene: -; abundance: few; j_gene: TRBJ1-2; CDR3aa: CASSYSIGGQNYGYTF; CDR3nt: TGTGCCAGCAGTTACTCGATTGGAGGACAAAACTATGGCTACACCTTC
v_gene: TRBV2; d_gene: TRBD2; abundance: -; j_gene: TRBJ2-3; CDR3aa: CASSLAGAPTDTQYF; CDR3nt: TGTGCCAGCAGCTTAGCGGGAGCCCCCACAGATACGCAGTATTTT
v_gene: TRBV5-4; d_gene: TRBD1; abundance: -; j_gene: TRBJ2-1; CDR3aa: CATKRGQSYNEQFF; CDR3nt: TGTGCCACCAAAAGGGGGCAGTCCTACAATGAGCAGTTCTTC
v_gene: TRBV7-2; d_gene: TRBD1; abundance: -; j_gene: TRBJ2-7; CDR3aa: CASSSHGTVSYEQYF; CDR3nt: TGTGCCAGCAGCTCCCACGGGACAGTCTCCTACGAGCAGTACTTC